The sequence of this T cell receptor (beta chain) was determined in a study of identical twins. The germline CDR1 and CDR2 sequences are DFQATT and SNEGSKA (reference sequence). CDR3 size: 11 residues. Remarks on this clonotype: Sequence at one end of the junction differs from germline and may be a read error.

TCRdb reprocessed the 5' RACE reads via MiXCR and lists one record per CDR3 protein. The sample has approximately 410,000 distinct CDR3 sequences, around 20% seen once. The clonotype originates from a middle-aged man in good health. V usage is TRBV20-1 and J usage is TRBJ2-7, with 10 bases that match TRBD2. Sequencing was done on a sample of naive T cells sorted from blood. The CDR3 coding sequence is TGCAGTGCTAGAAGCCCGGGACTAGCGAACTTC. Translation: CSARSPGLANF.